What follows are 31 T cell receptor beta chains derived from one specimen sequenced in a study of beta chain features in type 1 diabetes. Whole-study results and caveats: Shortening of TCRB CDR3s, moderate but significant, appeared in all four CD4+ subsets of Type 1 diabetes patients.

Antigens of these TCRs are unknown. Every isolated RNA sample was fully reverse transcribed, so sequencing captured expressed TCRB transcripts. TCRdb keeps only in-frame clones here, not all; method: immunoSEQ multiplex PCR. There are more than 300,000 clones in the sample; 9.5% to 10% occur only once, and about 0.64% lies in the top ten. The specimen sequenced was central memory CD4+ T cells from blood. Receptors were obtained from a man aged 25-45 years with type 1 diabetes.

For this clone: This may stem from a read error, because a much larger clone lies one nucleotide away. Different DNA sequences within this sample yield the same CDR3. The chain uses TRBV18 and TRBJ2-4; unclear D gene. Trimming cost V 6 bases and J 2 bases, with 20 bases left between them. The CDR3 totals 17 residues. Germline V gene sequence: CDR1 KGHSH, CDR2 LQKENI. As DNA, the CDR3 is TGTGCCAGCTCTCCCCCTCGAGAGGCGCGGTCCAAAAACATTCAGTACTTC. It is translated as CASSPPREARSKNIQYF.

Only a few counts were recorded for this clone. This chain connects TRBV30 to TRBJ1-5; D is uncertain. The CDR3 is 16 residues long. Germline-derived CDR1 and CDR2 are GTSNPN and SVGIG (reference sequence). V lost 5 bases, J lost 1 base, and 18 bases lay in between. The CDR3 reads CAWGVERVMSNQPQHF. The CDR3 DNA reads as TGTGCCTGGGGGGTAGAGCGGGTAATGAGCAATCAGCCCCAGCATTTT.

The CDR3 protein is CASSFPATVLLQETQYF. Here the CDR3 DNA reads TGCGCCAGCAGCTTCCCCGCAACGGTCTTGCTTCAAGAGACCCAGTACTTC. The chain links TRBV5-1 to TRBJ2-5; D uncertain. The germline V and J ends were trimmed by 2 bases and 2 bases, with 19 bases remaining between them. Germline loops: CDR1 SGHRS, CDR2 YFSETQ. The CDR3 extends over 17 amino acids.

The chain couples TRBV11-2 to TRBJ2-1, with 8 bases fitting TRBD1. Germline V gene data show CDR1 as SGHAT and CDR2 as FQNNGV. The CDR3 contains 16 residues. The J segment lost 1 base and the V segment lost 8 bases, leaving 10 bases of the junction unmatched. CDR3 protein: CASASLRDRSYNEQFF. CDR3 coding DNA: TGTGCCAGCGCTAGCCTCCGGGACAGGTCCTACAATGAGCAGTTCTTC.

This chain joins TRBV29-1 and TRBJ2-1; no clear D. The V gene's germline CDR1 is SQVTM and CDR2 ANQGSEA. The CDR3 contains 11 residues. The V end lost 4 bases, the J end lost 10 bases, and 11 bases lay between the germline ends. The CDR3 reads CSVGFQTEQFF. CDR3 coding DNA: TGCAGCGTTGGATTCCAAACCGAGCAGTTCTTC.

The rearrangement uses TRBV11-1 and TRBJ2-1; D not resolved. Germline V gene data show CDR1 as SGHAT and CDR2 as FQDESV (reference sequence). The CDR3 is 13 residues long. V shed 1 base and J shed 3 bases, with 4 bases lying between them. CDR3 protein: CASSLGNYNEQFF. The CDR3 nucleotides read TGTGCCAGCAGCTTAGGCAACTACAATGAGCAGTTCTTC.

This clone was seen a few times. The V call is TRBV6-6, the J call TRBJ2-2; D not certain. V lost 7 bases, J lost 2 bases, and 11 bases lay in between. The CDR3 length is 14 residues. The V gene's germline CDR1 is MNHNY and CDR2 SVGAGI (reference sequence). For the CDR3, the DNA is TGTGCCAGCATAGGCGGTATCAACACCGGGGAGCTGTTTTTT. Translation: CASIGGINTGELFF.

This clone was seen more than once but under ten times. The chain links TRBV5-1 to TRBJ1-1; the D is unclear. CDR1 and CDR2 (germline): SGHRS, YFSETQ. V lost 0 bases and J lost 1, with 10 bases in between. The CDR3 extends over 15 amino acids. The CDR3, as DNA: TGCGCCAGCAGCTTGGAATCAGCGGGGAACACTGAAGCTTTCTTT. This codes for CASSLESAGNTEAFF.

DNA for the CDR3: TGCGCCAGCAGTCAATCAGGCTCGGGAGTCGGCACTGAAGCTTTCTTT. This codes for CASSQSGSGVGTEAFF. V usage is TRBV23-1 and J usage is TRBJ1-1; no reliable D call. TRBV23-1 is sorted into the ORF group, with uncertain function. Trimming took 0 bases from V and 4 from J, leaving 15 bases between them. The CDR3 has 16 amino acids.

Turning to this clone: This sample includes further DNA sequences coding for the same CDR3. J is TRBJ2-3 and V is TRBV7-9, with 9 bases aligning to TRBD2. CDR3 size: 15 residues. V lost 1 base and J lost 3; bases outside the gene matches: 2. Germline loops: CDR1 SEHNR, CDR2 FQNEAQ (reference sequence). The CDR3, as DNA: TGTGCCAGCAGCTTAGTTAGCGGGAGTACAGATACGCAGTATTTT. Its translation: CASSLVSGSTDTQYF.

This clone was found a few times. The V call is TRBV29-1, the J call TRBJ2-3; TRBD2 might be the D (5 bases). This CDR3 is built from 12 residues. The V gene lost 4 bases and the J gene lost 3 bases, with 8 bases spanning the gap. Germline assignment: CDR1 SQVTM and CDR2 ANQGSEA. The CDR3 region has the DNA TGCAGCGTTGCGGGAAGTACAGATACGCAGTATTTT. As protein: CSVAGSTDTQYF.

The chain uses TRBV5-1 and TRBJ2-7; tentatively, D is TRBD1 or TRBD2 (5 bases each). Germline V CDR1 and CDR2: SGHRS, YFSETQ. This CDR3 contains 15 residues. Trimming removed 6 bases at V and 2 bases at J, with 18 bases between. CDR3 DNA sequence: TGCGCCAGCACCCTGGGGACGGGGATCACCTACGAGCAGTACTTC. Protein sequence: CASTLGTGITYEQYF.

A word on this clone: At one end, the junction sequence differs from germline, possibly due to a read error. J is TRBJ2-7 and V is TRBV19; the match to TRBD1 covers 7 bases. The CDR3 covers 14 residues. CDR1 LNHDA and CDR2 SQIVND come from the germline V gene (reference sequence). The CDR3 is CASSAGSLRDRLRF. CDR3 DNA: TGTGCCAGTTCGGCAGGGAGCCTCCGGGACAGACTCCGCTTC.

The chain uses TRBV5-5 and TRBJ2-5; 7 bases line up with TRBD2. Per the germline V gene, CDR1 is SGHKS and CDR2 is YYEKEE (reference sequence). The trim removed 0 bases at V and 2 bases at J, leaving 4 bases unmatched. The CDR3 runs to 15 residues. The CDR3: CASSLDTGGQETQYF. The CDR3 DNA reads TGTGCCAGCAGCTTGGATACGGGGGGACAAGAGACCCAGTACTTC.

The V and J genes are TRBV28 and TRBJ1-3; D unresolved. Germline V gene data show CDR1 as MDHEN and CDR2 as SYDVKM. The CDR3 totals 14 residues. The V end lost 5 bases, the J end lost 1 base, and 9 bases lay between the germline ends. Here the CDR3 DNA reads TGTGCCAGCAGTGAGACGGCTTCTGGAAACACCATATATTTT. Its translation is CASSETASGNTIYF.

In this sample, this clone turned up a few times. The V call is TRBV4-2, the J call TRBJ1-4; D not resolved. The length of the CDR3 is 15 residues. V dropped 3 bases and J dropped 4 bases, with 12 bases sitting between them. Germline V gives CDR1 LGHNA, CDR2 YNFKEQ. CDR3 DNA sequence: TGTGCCAGCAGCCACCCCATTAATGGTAATGAAAAACTGTTTTTT. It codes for CASSHPINGNEKLFF.

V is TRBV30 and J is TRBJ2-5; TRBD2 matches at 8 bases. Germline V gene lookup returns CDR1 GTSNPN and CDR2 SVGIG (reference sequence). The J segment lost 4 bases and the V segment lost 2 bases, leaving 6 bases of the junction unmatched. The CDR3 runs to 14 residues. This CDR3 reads CAWSLGGGLETQYF. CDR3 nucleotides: TGTGCCTGGAGTCTCGGGGGGGGATTAGAGACCCAGTACTTC.

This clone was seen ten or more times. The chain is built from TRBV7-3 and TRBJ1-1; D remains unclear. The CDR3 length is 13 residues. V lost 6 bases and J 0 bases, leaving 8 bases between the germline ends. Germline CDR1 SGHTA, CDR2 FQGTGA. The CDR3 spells CASRLQVNTEAFF. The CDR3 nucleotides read TGTGCCAGCAGGTTACAAGTGAACACTGAAGCTTTCTTT.

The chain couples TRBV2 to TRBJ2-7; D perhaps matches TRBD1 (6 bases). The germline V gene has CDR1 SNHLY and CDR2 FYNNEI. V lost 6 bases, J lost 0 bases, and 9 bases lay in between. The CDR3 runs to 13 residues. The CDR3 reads CASSGQSSYEQYF. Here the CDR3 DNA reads TGTGCCAGCAGCGGACAGAGCTCCTACGAGCAGTACTTC.

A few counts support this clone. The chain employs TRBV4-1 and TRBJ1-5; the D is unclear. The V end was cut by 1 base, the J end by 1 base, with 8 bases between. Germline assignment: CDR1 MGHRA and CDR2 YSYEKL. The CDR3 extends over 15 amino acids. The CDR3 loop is CASSQVAVSNQPQHF. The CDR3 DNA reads TGCGCCAGCAGCCAAGTTGCGGTGAGCAATCAGCCCCAGCATTTT.

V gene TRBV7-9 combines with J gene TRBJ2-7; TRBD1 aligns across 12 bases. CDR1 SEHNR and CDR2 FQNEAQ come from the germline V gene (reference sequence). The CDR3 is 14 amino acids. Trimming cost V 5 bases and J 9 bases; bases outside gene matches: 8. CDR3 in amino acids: CASSTGTGGVGQYF. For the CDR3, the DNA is TGTGCCAGCAGCACCGGGACAGGGGGCGTCGGGCAGTACTTC.

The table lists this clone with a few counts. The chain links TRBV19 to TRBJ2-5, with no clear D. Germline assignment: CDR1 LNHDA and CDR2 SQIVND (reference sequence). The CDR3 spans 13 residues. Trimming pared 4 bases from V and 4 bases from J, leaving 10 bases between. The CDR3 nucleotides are TGTGCCAGTAGTACCCAAATACGAGAGACCCAGTACTTC. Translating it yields CASSTQIRETQYF. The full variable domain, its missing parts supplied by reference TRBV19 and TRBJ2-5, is DGGITQSPKYLFRKEGQNVTLSCEQNLNHDAMYWYRQDPGQGLRLIYYSQIVNDFQKGDIAEGYSVSREKKESFPLTVTSAQKNPTAFYLCASSTQIRETQYFGPGTRLLVL.

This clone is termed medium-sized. The CDR3 nucleotides read TGTGCCAGCAGCCAATTCCAGGACAGGGTCCATGAGCAGTTCTTC. Translating it yields CASSQFQDRVHEQFF. This chain uses TRBV14 with TRBJ2-1; 8 nucleotides agree with TRBD1. The CDR3 covers 15 residues. The trim removed 2 bases at V and 8 bases at J, leaving 8 bases unmatched. CDR1 is SGHDN and CDR2 is FVKESK in the germline V gene.

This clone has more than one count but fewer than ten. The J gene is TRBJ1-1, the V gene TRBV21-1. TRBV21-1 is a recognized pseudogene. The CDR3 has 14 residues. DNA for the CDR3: TGTGCCAGCAGCCGATGGACGGAGAACACTGAAGCTTTCTTT. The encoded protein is CASSRWTENTEAFF.

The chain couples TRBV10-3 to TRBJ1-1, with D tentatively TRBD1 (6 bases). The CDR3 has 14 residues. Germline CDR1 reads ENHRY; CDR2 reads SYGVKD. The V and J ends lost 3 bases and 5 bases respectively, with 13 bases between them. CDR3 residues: CAISDVTGWTEAFF. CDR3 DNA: TGTGCCATCAGTGATGTGACAGGTTGGACTGAAGCTTTCTTT.

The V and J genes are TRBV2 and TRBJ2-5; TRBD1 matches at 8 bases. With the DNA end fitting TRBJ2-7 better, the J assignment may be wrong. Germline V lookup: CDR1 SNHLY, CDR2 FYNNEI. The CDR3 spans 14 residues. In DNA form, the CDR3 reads TGTGCCAGCAGGCGACAGGGGAGCTCCTACGAGCAGTACTTC. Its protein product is CASRRQGSSYEQYF.

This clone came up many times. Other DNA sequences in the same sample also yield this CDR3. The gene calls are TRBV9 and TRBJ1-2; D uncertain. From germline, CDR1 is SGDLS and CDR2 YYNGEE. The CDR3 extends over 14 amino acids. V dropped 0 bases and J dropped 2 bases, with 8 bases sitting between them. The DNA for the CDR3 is TGTGCCAGCAGCGTAGTGGCAGCGAACTATGGCTACACCTTC. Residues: CASSVVAANYGYTF.

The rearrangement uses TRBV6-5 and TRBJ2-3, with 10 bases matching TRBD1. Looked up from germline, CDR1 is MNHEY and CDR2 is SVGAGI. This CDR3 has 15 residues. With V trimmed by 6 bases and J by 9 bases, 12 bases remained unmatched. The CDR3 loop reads CASSYRTGQGYTQYF. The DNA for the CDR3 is TGTGCCAGCAGCTATCGGACGGGACAGGGGTACACGCAGTATTTT.

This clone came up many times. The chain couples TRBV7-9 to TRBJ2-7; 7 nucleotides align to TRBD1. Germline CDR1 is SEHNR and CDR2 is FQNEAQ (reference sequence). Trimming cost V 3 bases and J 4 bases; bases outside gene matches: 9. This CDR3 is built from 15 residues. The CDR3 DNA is TGTGCCAGCAGCTTTCGACGGACAGGCGCTTACGAGCAGTACTTC. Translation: CASSFRRTGAYEQYF.

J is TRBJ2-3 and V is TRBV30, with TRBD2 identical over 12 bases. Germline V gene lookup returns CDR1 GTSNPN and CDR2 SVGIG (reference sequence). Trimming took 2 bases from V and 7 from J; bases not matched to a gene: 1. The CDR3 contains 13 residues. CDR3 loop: CAWSTSGRNTQYF. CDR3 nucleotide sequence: TGTGCCTGGAGTACTAGCGGGAGGAATACGCAGTATTTT.

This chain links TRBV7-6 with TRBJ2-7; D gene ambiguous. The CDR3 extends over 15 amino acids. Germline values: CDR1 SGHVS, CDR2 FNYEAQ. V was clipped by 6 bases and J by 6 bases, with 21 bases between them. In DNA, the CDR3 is TGTGCCAGCAGTCTTCAACTCCAATCCGGCTCCGAGCAGTACTTC. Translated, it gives CASSLQLQSGSEQYF.